This TCR beta chain was recovered during a study of blood T cell repertoires in COVID-19. For the study at large: From the United States, Italy and Spain came samples of acute and convalescent COVID-19. T cells, B-cell-depleted T cells, or PBMCs supplied cDNA or gDNA.

CDR1 and CDR2 (germline): SGDLS, YYNGEE. With V trimmed by 4 bases and J by 6 bases, 12 bases remained unmatched. CDR3 length: 16 residues. Per the authors' pipeline: Reference gene primers were amplified, and this amplification served to estimate nucleated cell counts. The assay was immunoSEQ multiplex PCR, and TCRdb's table has in-frame clones only and misses some. D and trimming were read from the DNA, whereas the V and J calls and clone size are those reported in that table. The data hold about 120,000 clones, with just under 90% observed a single time. The sequencing sample was made of peripheral blood. This chain uses TRBV9 with TRBJ2-1, with 8 bases lining up with TRBD1. This TCR came from a woman in her forties or fifties with acute or convalescent COVID-19. CDR3 protein: CASSTTGGRNLNEQFF. Written as DNA, the CDR3 is TGTGCCAGCAGCACCACAGGGGGTCGAAATCTCAATGAGCAGTTCTTC.